This TCR beta chain was recorded in a study of metastatic and nonmetastatic thyroid tumors. The wider study: Repertoires from malignant and benign thyroid patients were compared across blood and tumor or nodule tissue.

About this clone: Antigen unknown.

TCRdb reanalyzed the PCR reads via MiXCR. This sample carries 15,000 or so clones, about 35% of them seen once, and the ten largest clones take approximately 7%. Study-wide points: Compared with benign nodules, malignant thyroid tumors were reported to have significantly higher TCR beta diversity in both blood and tumor.

No treatment had been given to any patient before thyroid surgery. The receptor was isolated from a female donor with papillary thyroid cancer or a benign thyroid nodule (not recorded which). Some clones in this sample may be carry-over from other donors' samples. Material: tumor tissue.

The CDR3 region is CASSMKTDSGNTIYF. The DNA of the CDR3 is TGTGCCAGCAGTATGAAGACGGACTCTGGAAACACCATATATTTT. The chain is built from TRBV6-1 and TRBJ1-3; no firm D call. V was pared by 5 bases and J by 0 bases, with 11 bases between. This CDR3 is built from 15 residues. Germline CDR1 reads MNHNS; CDR2 reads SASEGT.